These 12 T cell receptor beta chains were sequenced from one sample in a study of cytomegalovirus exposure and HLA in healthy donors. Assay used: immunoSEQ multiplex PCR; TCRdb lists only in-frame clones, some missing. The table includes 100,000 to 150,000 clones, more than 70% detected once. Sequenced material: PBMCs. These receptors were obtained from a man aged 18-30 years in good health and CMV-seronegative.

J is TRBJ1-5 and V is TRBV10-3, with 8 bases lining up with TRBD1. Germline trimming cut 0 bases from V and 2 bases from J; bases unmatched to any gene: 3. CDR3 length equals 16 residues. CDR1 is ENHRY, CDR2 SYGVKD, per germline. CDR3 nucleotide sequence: TGTGCCATCAGTGAGTCCCCACAGGGGGGCAATCAGCCCCAGCATTTT. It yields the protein CAISESPQGGNQPQHF.

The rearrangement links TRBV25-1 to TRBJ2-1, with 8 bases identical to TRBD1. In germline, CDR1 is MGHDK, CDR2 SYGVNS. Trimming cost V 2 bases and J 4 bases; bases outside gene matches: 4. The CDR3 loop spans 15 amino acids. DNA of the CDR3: TGTGCCAGCAGTGAAAAGGACAGGGCGTACAATGAGCAGTTCTTC. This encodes CASSEKDRAYNEQFF.

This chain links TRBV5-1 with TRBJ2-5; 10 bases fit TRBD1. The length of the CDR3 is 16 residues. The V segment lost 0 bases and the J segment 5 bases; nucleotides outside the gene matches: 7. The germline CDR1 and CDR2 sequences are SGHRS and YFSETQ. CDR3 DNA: TGCGCCAGCAGCTTGGCCGGGACAGGGGTAAGGGAGACCCAGTACTTC. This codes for CASSLAGTGVRETQYF.

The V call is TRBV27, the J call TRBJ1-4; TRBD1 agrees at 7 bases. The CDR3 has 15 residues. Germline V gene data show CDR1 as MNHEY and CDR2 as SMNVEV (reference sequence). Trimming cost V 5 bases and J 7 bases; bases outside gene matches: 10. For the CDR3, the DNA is TGTGCCAGCAGTGCCCGACAGGGACGTGGTGAAAAACTGTTTTTT. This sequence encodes CASSARQGRGEKLFF. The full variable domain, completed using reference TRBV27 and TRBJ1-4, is EAQVTQNPRYLITVTGKKLTVTCSQNMNHEYMSWYRQDPGLGLRQIYYSMNVEVTDKGDVPEGYKVSRKEKRNFPLILESPSPNQTSLYFCASSARQGRGEKLFFGSGTQLSVL.

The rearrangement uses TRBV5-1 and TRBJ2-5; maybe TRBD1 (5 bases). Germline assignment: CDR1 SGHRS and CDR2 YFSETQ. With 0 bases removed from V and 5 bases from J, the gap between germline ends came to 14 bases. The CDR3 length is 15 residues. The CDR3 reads CASSLALQAGETQYF. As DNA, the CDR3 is TGCGCCAGCAGCTTGGCCCTTCAGGCAGGGGAGACCCAGTACTTC.

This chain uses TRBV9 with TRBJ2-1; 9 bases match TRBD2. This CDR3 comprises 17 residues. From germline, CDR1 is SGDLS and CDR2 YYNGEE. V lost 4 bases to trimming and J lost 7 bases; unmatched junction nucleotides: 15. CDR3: CASSPGLGGGVSNEQFF. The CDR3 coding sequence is TGTGCCAGCAGCCCTGGGTTAGGCGGGGGGGTTTCGAATGAGCAGTTCTTC.

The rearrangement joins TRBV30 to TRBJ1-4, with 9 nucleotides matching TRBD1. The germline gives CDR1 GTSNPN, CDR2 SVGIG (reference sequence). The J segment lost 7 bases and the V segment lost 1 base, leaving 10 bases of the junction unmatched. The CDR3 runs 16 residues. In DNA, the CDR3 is TGTGCCTGGAGTGGGGGATTCGGGACAGGGACTGAAAAACTGTTTTTT. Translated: CAWSGGFGTGTEKLFF.

In nucleotides, the CDR3 is TGTGCCAGCAGTCGGGGGACAGGGTTCAATCAGCCCCAGCATTTT. Protein product: CASSRGTGFNQPQHF. The rearrangement uses TRBV27 and TRBJ1-5, with 9 bases that match TRBD1. CDR3 length equals 15 residues. Germline V gene sequence: CDR1 MNHEY, CDR2 SMNVEV (reference sequence). The J segment lost 3 bases and the V segment lost 5 bases, leaving 5 bases of the junction unmatched.

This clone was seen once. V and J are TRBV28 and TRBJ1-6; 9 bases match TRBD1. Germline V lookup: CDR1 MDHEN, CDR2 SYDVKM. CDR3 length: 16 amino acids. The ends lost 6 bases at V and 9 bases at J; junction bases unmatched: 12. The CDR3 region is CASSIIPGQGISPLHF. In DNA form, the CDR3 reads TGTGCCAGCAGCATAATACCGGGACAGGGAATTTCACCCCTCCACTTT.

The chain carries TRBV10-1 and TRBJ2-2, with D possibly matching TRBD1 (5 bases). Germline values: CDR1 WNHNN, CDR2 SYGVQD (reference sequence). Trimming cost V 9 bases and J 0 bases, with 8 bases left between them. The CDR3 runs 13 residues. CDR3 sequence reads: CASRQPNTGELFF. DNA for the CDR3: TGCGCCAGTAGACAGCCGAACACCGGGGAGCTGTTTTTT.

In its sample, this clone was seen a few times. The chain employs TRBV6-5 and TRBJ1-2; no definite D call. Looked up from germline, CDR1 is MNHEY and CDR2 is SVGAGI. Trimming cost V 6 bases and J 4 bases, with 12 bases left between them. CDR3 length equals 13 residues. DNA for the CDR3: TGTGCCAGCAGCTACACGGGAGGCTATGGCTACACCTTC. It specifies CASSYTGGYGYTF.

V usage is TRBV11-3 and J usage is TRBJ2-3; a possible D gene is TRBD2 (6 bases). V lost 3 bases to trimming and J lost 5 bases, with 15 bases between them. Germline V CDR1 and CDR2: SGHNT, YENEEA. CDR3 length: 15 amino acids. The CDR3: CASSFSGRSLDTQYF. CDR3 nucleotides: TGTGCCAGCAGCTTTAGCGGCCGCTCCTTAGATACGCAGTATTTT.